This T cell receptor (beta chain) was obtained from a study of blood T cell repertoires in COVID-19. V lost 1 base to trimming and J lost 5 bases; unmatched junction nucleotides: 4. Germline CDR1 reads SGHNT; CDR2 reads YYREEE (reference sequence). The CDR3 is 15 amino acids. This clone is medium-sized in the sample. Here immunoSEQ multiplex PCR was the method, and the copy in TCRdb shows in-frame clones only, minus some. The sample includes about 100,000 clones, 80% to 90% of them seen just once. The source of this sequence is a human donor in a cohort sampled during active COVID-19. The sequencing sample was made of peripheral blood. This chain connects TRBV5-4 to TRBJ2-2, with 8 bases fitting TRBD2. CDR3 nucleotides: TGTGCCAGCAGCTTGAGCGGGGGTGGGACCGGGGAGCTGTTTTTT. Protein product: CASSLSGGGTGELFF.